A selection of T cell receptor beta chains follows, all from one sample in a study of T-cell reconstitution after alpha-beta-depleted transplantation in children. TCRdb re-called the PCR reads with MiXCR, one entry per CDR3 protein. This sample has roughly 490,000 distinct CDR3 sequences, with roughly 11% found just once. The specimen was PBMCs, mostly from graft donor cells, collected 180 days after TCRalphabeta/CD19-depleted stem cell transplant. The receptors here all came from a female patient under 10 years old who had a stem cell transplant for aplastic anemia, so the T cells may come from the graft donor. Both conserved end residues are part of each CDR3. The D gene is left open where the match is weak. The size of a clone is reported for some rows only, either as once, few or many, or as a class for expanded clones.

D,V,J,size,DNA,CDR3
TRBD1,TRBV18,TRBJ2-7,.,TGTGCCAGCTCACCGACAGGGGACTACGAGCAGTACTTC,CASSPTGDYEQYF
.,TRBV13,TRBJ1-1,few,TGTGCCAGCAGCTTAGGGTTCCGGGGACCGGTGGGCACTGAAGCTTTCTTT,CASSLGFRGPVGTEAFF
.,TRBV10-3,TRBJ2-5,few,TGTGCCATCAGTGAGGGCAGGGGAGAGACCCAGTACTTC,CAISEGRGETQYF
.,TRBV5-6,TRBJ2-1,.,TGTGCCAGCAGCTTCTATCCGAGCTCCTACAATGAGCAGTTCTTC,CASSFYPSSYNEQFF
.,TRBV27,TRBJ2-2,few,TGTGCCAGCAGATACGGGACAACTACCGGGGAGCTGTTTTTT,CASRYGTTTGELFF
.,TRBV28,TRBJ1-5,many,TGTGCCAGCAATTCAGGAGCCAATCAGCCCCAGCATTTT,CASNSGANQPQHF
.,TRBV20-1,TRBJ2-3,.,TGCAGTGCTAGGTCGCTGGAAAACACAGATACGCAGTATTTT,CSARSLENTDTQYF
.,TRBV18,TRBJ1-6,few,TGTGCCAGCTCACCAGGGGTGTATAATTCACCCCTCCACTTT,CASSPGVYNSPLHF
TRBD1,TRBV20-1,TRBJ1-3,few,TGCAGTGCTAGAGGTTACAGGGGATCTGGAAACACCATATATTTT,CSARGYRGSGNTIYF
TRBD1,TRBV4-3,TRBJ2-5,once,TGCGCCAGCAGCGACGGACAGGGCCGACAAGAGACCCAGTACTTC,CASSDGQGRQETQYF
.,TRBV3-1,TRBJ1-1,few,TGTGCCAGCAGCCAGGTCATGAACACTGAAGCTTTCTTT,CASSQVMNTEAFF
.,TRBV11-2,TRBJ2-5,.,TGTGCCAGCAGTTCCCCCGTCAGGACTCCGGGCTTC,CASSSPVRTPGF
.,TRBV14,TRBJ2-7,many,TGTGCCAGCAGCCAAGCCGTGGATCCCTACGAGCAGTACTTC,CASSQAVDPYEQYF
TRBD2,TRBV9,TRBJ2-3,few,TGTGCCAGCAGCGTAGCTTTAGGACTAGCGCCTAGCACAGATACGCAGTATTTT,CASSVALGLAPSTDTQYF
.,TRBV29-1,TRBJ2-1,few,TGCAGCGTTGAAGGTGGCTCCGACAATGAGCAGTTCTTC,CSVEGGSDNEQFF
.,TRBV27,TRBJ2-1,.,TGTGCCAGCAGTTTTGCTGTAGGTCGCTGGACATCCTACAATGAGCAGTTCTTC,CASSFAVGRWTSYNEQFF
.,TRBV12-3/TRBV12-4,TRBJ2-6,.,TGTGCCAGCAGTTTCCGACAGGCTGGGGCCAACGGCCTGACTTTC,CASSFRQAGANGLTF
.,TRBV28,TRBJ2-4,many,TGTGCCAGCAGGTCCGGGACAGCCAAAAACATTCAGTACTTC,CASRSGTAKNIQYF
.,TRBV14,TRBJ2-6,many,TGTGCCAGCAGCCAAGGACTTTCTGGGGCCAACGTCCTGACTTTC,CASSQGLSGANVLTF
TRBD2,TRBV7-9,TRBJ2-1,many,TGTGCCAGCAGCAACGGACTAGCCCTAGCCTACAATGAGCAGTTCTTC,CASSNGLALAYNEQFF
.,TRBV7-2,TRBJ1-1,few,TGTGCCAGCAGCTTAGCGTACAGGGTGAACACTGAAGCTTTCTTT,CASSLAYRVNTEAFF
.,TRBV7-3,TRBJ1-2,few,TGTGCCAGCAGCCCGACGACAGTCCCCCTGATGGCTCCTTATGGCTACACCTTC,CASSPTTVPLMAPYGYTF
TRBD1,TRBV6-2/TRBV6-3,TRBJ1-5,few,TGTGCCAGCAGTCCCCTTGACAGGGACGTTCAGCCCCAGCATTTT,CASSPLDRDVQPQHF
.,TRBV6-5,TRBJ2-7,few,TGTGCCAGCAGTTACTCTAACCCCTACGAGCAGTACTTC,CASSYSNPYEQYF
TRBD2,TRBV5-5,TRBJ2-1,.,TGTGCCAGCACCACGACTAGCTGGTCCTACAATGAGCAGTTCTTC,CASTTTSWSYNEQFF
TRBD2,TRBV29-1,TRBJ2-3,many,TGCAGCGTTGGTCTAGCGGGAGGGTTCATGGATACGCAGTATTTT,CSVGLAGGFMDTQYF
.,TRBV7-8,TRBJ2-3,many,TGTGCCAGCAGCCGGACCGTTACGCAGTATTTT,CASSRTVTQYF
.,TRBV9,TRBJ1-2,few,TGTGCCAGCAGCGTAGGTAACAGTAACTATGGCTACACCTTC,CASSVGNSNYGYTF
TRBD2,TRBV12-3/TRBV12-4,TRBJ2-1,few,TGTGCCAGCAGTTTAGCGCAAGCTAGCGGGCCTCCTAATGAGCAGTTCTTC,CASSLAQASGPPNEQFF
TRBD1,TRBV11-1,TRBJ1-5,.,TGTGCCAGCAGCCGGACAGGGGCCAATCAGCCCCAGCATTTT,CASSRTGANQPQHF
TRBD1,TRBV20-1,TRBJ1-1,.,TGCAGTGCAACCTACAGGGGCCTTTGGACTGAAGCTTTCTTT,CSATYRGLWTEAFF
TRBD1,TRBV4-2,TRBJ2-6,few,TGTGCCAGCAGCCAGGAAGATAGTCCGGGACAGGGAACTGGGGCCAACGTCCTGACTTTC,CASSQEDSPGQGTGANVLTF
.,TRBV20-1,TRBJ1-6,few,TGCAGTGCTAGAAGGGACGGTGATTCACCCCTCCACTTT,CSARRDGDSPLHF
TRBD1,TRBV29-1,TRBJ2-7,.,TGCAGCGCCGGGACAGGGGGCGACCACGAGCAGTACTTC,CSAGTGGDHEQYF
TRBD1,TRBV3-1,TRBJ2-5,.,TGTGCCAGCAGCCACAAGACTAAGACAGGGATAGAGACCCAGTACTTC,CASSHKTKTGIETQYF
TRBD1,TRBV5-1,TRBJ1-2,many,TGCGCCAGCAGCTTGGTAGAGGGGGCGCCCGGCTACACCTTC,CASSLVEGAPGYTF
.,TRBV29-1,TRBJ1-2,.,TGCAGCGTTGGATCCGGGACGGAATATGGCTACACCTTC,CSVGSGTEYGYTF
.,TRBV7-2,TRBJ2-7,.,TGTGCCAGCAGCTTGGGAGGCGGGGCTTCCTACGAGCAGTACTTC,CASSLGGGASYEQYF
TRBD2,TRBV20-1,TRBJ2-5,few,TGCAGTGCTAGAGGGATGCCGACTAGCGAAGAAGAGACCCAGTACTTC,CSARGMPTSEEETQYF
.,TRBV29-1,TRBJ1-5,many,TGCAGCGTTGGAGGGAATAGCAATCAGCCCCAGCATTTT,CSVGGNSNQPQHF
TRBD2,TRBV10-3,TRBJ2-7,many,TGTGCCATCAGTGAGGGGGCGGGAGGGTCCTACGAGCAGTACTTC,CAISEGAGGSYEQYF
.,TRBV6-2/TRBV6-3,TRBJ1-5,few,TGTGCCAGCAGACCACCGTATCAGCCCCAGCATTTT,CASRPPYQPQHF
TRBD1,TRBV11-2,TRBJ2-7,many,TGTGCCAGCAGAACCGGGGGACAGGGGCACTCCTACGAGCAGTACTTC,CASRTGGQGHSYEQYF
.,TRBV6-5,TRBJ1-1,many,TGTGCCAGCATGAGAGGAACTGAAGCTTTCTTT,CASMRGTEAFF
TRBD2,TRBV20-1,TRBJ2-7,few,TGCAGTGCTAGTCATGCTAGCGGGGGGAGCTCCTACGAGCAGTACTTC,CSASHASGGSSYEQYF
.,TRBV20-1,TRBJ1-1,.,TGCAGTGCTACTCTCAAGGCCTTGAGGGGCGCTGAAGCTTTCTTT,CSATLKALRGAEAFF
TRBD1,TRBV15,TRBJ1-5,.,TGTGCCACCCAGGGGACAGGCAATCAGCCCCAGCATTTT,CATQGTGNQPQHF
.,TRBV24-1,TRBJ2-1,many,TGTGCCACCAGTGATCCCCCGGGCAGCAATGAGCAGTTCTTC,CATSDPPGSNEQFF
.,TRBV7-2,TRBJ2-2,many,TGTGCCAGCAGCTTACCCCGGGACTTTGACACCGGGGAGCTGTTTTTT,CASSLPRDFDTGELFF
.,TRBV27,TRBJ2-7,few,TGTGCCAGCAGTTCCCCCGGGTACTACGAGCAGTACTTC,CASSSPGYYEQYF
.,TRBV24-1,TRBJ2-3,few,TGTGCCACCAGTGATTTGACTAGCACAGATACGCAGTATTTT,CATSDLTSTDTQYF
.,TRBV20-1,TRBJ2-3,.,TGCAGTGCTCGGGCGGGCCAGGAGAGAGTTACGCAGTATTTT,CSARAGQERVTQYF
.,TRBV5-1,TRBJ2-2,many,TGCGCCAGCAGCTTGGAACGGTGGGTCGGATGGGACACCGGGGAGCTGTTTTTT,CASSLERWVGWDTGELFF